These T cell receptor beta chains were read from a single sample in a study of cytomegalovirus exposure and HLA in healthy donors. Assay: immunoSEQ multiplex PCR; the TCRdb copy retains only in-frame clones and omits some. The sample consists of fewer than 200,000 clones, 84% of them appearing once. The sample consisted of PBMCs. These receptors originate from a young man in good health and CMV-seronegative. CDR3s include the opening cysteine and the closing phenylalanine or tryptophan. Fields, in order: D gene, V gene, J gene, clone size, CDR3 DNA, CDR3 protein. A D gene is named only where the DNA matches it firmly. Not every row has a clone size; where given, it reads once, few, many or a size class.

D gene: TRBD1; V gene: TRBV4-2; J gene: TRBJ1-5; clone size: .; CDR3 DNA: TGTGCCAGCAGCCAAGTGGTAGACGGGACAGGGGCCGCGGGTCAGCCCCAGCATTTT; CDR3 protein: CASSQVVDGTGAAGQPQHF
D gene: TRBD1; V gene: TRBV30; J gene: TRBJ1-5; clone size: .; CDR3 DNA: TGTGCCTGGAGTGCCGGACAGGTGTCCAATCAGCCCCAGCATTTT; CDR3 protein: CAWSAGQVSNQPQHF
D gene: TRBD1; V gene: TRBV7-7; J gene: TRBJ1-1; clone size: .; CDR3 DNA: TGTGCTAACAGCTTGAAGCAGGGGGGAGAAGCTTTCTTT; CDR3 protein: CANSLKQGGEAFF
D gene: TRBD1; V gene: TRBV9; J gene: TRBJ2-3; clone size: .; CDR3 DNA: TGTGCCAGCAGCGCCGGGACAGGGAGGACAGATACGCAGTATTTT; CDR3 protein: CASSAGTGRTDTQYF
D gene: .; V gene: TRBV6-6; J gene: TRBJ2-7; clone size: .; CDR3 DNA: TGTGCCAGCAGTTACAGCCCAGGGGTGAGGGAGCAGTACTTC; CDR3 protein: CASSYSPGVREQYF
D gene: TRBD1; V gene: TRBV28; J gene: TRBJ1-2; clone size: .; CDR3 DNA: TGTGCCACACCTGGGACAGACAACTATGGCTACACCTTC; CDR3 protein: CATPGTDNYGYTF
D gene: .; V gene: TRBV7-9; J gene: TRBJ1-4; clone size: once; CDR3 DNA: TGTGCCAGCAGCCCTGGGACTGCAACTAATGAAAAACTGTTTTTT; CDR3 protein: CASSPGTATNEKLFF
D gene: TRBD2; V gene: TRBV27; J gene: TRBJ2-7; clone size: .; CDR3 DNA: TGTGCCAGCAGGTGGACTAGCGGGTCCTACGAGCAGTACTTC; CDR3 protein: CASRWTSGSYEQYF
D gene: TRBD2; V gene: TRBV7-6; J gene: TRBJ2-5; clone size: .; CDR3 DNA: TGTGCCAGCAGCTTAAAGTTATCGAGCCCTAGCGGGAGTCAACAAGAGACCCAGTACTTC; CDR3 protein: CASSLKLSSPSGSQQETQYF
D gene: .; V gene: TRBV4-1; J gene: TRBJ2-5; clone size: .; CDR3 DNA: TGCGCCAGCAGCCATCCTACGTACCAAGAGACCCAGTACTTC; CDR3 protein: CASSHPTYQETQYF
D gene: .; V gene: TRBV27; J gene: TRBJ1-5; clone size: .; CDR3 DNA: TGTGCCAGCAGTTTTTCCAATAGCAATCAGCCCCAGCATTTT; CDR3 protein: CASSFSNSNQPQHF
D gene: TRBD1; V gene: TRBV7-3; J gene: TRBJ2-1; clone size: .; CDR3 DNA: TGTGCCAGCAGCCCAGGGGACAGGGTGGGACTCAATGAGCAGTTCTTC; CDR3 protein: CASSPGDRVGLNEQFF
D gene: TRBD1; V gene: TRBV9; J gene: TRBJ1-1; clone size: .; CDR3 DNA: TGTGCCAGCAGCTCTGGGACAGGGGTCGTCACTGAAGCTTTCTTT; CDR3 protein: CASSSGTGVVTEAFF
D gene: TRBD2; V gene: TRBV5-4; J gene: TRBJ2-1; clone size: .; CDR3 DNA: TGTGCCAGCAGCTTGGGTATGTTGTCTAGCGGACTCTACAATGAGCAGTTCTTC; CDR3 protein: CASSLGMLSSGLYNEQFF
D gene: TRBD2; V gene: TRBV7-2; J gene: TRBJ2-7; clone size: .; CDR3 DNA: TGTGCCAGCAGCTTAGCTCGACTAGCGGGAGAACACGAGCAGTACTTC; CDR3 protein: CASSLARLAGEHEQYF
D gene: .; V gene: TRBV27; J gene: TRBJ2-1; clone size: .; CDR3 DNA: TGTGCCAGCAGTATTCAGCGACCCCCCTACAATGAGCAGTTCTTC; CDR3 protein: CASSIQRPPYNEQFF
D gene: .; V gene: TRBV29-1; J gene: TRBJ1-5; clone size: .; CDR3 DNA: TGCAGCGGCGCAACAGGGATCAATCAGCCCCAGCATTTT; CDR3 protein: CSGATGINQPQHF
D gene: TRBD1; V gene: TRBV7-3; J gene: TRBJ2-7; clone size: once; CDR3 DNA: TGTGCCAGCAGCTTAAAAGGGGGCGACTCCTACGAGCAGTACTTC; CDR3 protein: CASSLKGGDSYEQYF
D gene: TRBD2; V gene: TRBV2; J gene: TRBJ2-7; clone size: .; CDR3 DNA: TGTGCCAGCACTCAGTCCCGGGAGGTGCAGTACTTC; CDR3 protein: CASTQSREVQYF
D gene: .; V gene: TRBV27; J gene: TRBJ2-1; clone size: .; CDR3 DNA: TGTGCCAGCAGGATGGAGCAGAGAAACAATGAGCAGTTCTTC; CDR3 protein: CASRMEQRNNEQFF
D gene: .; V gene: TRBV7-9; J gene: TRBJ1-1; clone size: .; CDR3 DNA: TGTGCCAGCAGCTCCCTCGTACCCAGACAGTCGAACACTGAAGCTTTCTTT; CDR3 protein: CASSSLVPRQSNTEAFF
D gene: .; V gene: TRBV19; J gene: TRBJ1-5; clone size: .; CDR3 DNA: TGTGCCAGTAGCCAGGGTTTGGGCAATCAGCCCCAGCATTTT; CDR3 protein: CASSQGLGNQPQHF
D gene: TRBD2; V gene: TRBV7-9; J gene: TRBJ2-1; clone size: .; CDR3 DNA: TGTGCCAGCAGCTTCCAGCGGGGGAACAATGAGCAGTTCTTC; CDR3 protein: CASSFQRGNNEQFF
D gene: .; V gene: TRBV2; J gene: TRBJ2-7; clone size: .; CDR3 DNA: TGTGCCAGCGGATTCGATGGGGCGTCCTACGAGCAGTACTTC; CDR3 protein: CASGFDGASYEQYF
D gene: .; V gene: TRBV9; J gene: TRBJ1-5; clone size: .; CDR3 DNA: TGTGCCAGCAGCGCGGACAGTTGGGATCAGCCCCAGCATTTT; CDR3 protein: CASSADSWDQPQHF
D gene: TRBD1; V gene: TRBV19; J gene: TRBJ1-6; clone size: .; CDR3 DNA: TGTGCCAGTAGTCCGACCCGACGGACAGGGCTTAATTCACCCCTCCACTTT; CDR3 protein: CASSPTRRTGLNSPLHF
D gene: .; V gene: TRBV19; J gene: TRBJ1-4; clone size: .; CDR3 DNA: TGTGCCAGTAGTAGGGGGACTAATGAAAAACTGTTCTTT; CDR3 protein: CASSRGTNEKLFF
D gene: .; V gene: TRBV10-3; J gene: TRBJ1-1; clone size: .; CDR3 DNA: TGTGCCATCAGATCGGAGGGGAGTTATTGGGCTTTCTTT; CDR3 protein: CAIRSEGSYWAFF
D gene: .; V gene: TRBV4-1; J gene: TRBJ2-3; clone size: .; CDR3 DNA: TGCGCCAGCAGCCAAGGGCCCCAATCCGCAAATACGCAGTATTTT; CDR3 protein: CASSQGPQSANTQYF
D gene: TRBD2; V gene: TRBV7-2; J gene: TRBJ2-7; clone size: few; CDR3 DNA: TGTGCCAGCAGCAAAGTAGCGGGGGAGTTTTACGAGCAGTACTTC; CDR3 protein: CASSKVAGEFYEQYF
D gene: TRBD1; V gene: TRBV6-5; J gene: TRBJ1-1; clone size: .; CDR3 DNA: TGTGCCAGCAGTTATGAATGGGACAGGGCTGACACTGAAGCTTTCTTT; CDR3 protein: CASSYEWDRADTEAFF
D gene: TRBD1; V gene: TRBV18; J gene: TRBJ2-6; clone size: .; CDR3 DNA: TGTGCCAGCTCCGCTCTTTTCGGGACAGGTACCTCTGGGGCCAACGTCCTGACTTTC; CDR3 protein: CASSALFGTGTSGANVLTF
D gene: .; V gene: TRBV27; J gene: TRBJ1-1; clone size: .; CDR3 DNA: TGTGCCAGCAGTGTCTCCTGGGGGGAGTTGAGCACTGAAGCTTTCTTT; CDR3 protein: CASSVSWGELSTEAFF
D gene: .; V gene: TRBV5-1; J gene: TRBJ2-7; clone size: few; CDR3 DNA: TGCGCCAGCAGCTTGGTAGAGAGGGACGAGCAGTACTTC; CDR3 protein: CASSLVERDEQYF
D gene: .; V gene: TRBV28; J gene: TRBJ1-4; clone size: few; CDR3 DNA: TGTGCCAGCAGGGGAGCAACTAATGAAAAACTGTTTTTT; CDR3 protein: CASRGATNEKLFF
D gene: .; V gene: TRBV18; J gene: TRBJ2-1; clone size: .; CDR3 DNA: TGTGCCAGCTCACCAGCCAGGGGCTACAATGAGCAGTTCTTC; CDR3 protein: CASSPARGYNEQFF
D gene: TRBD2; V gene: TRBV9; J gene: TRBJ2-1; clone size: once; CDR3 DNA: TGTGCCAGCAGCTCGCGGCGGGGAGGGAGGGCCGGGAATGAGCAGTTCTTC; CDR3 protein: CASSSRRGGRAGNEQFF
D gene: TRBD2; V gene: TRBV4-1; J gene: TRBJ2-3; clone size: .; CDR3 DNA: TGCGCCAGCAGCCCCGTCACGGCGGGGGGGCGTGTGGAAGATACGCAGTATTTT; CDR3 protein: CASSPVTAGGRVEDTQYF
D gene: .; V gene: TRBV5-6; J gene: TRBJ2-1; clone size: .; CDR3 DNA: TGTGCCAGCAGCTTGGCCTCTGTCAATGAGCAGTTCTTC; CDR3 protein: CASSLASVNEQFF
D gene: TRBD1; V gene: TRBV2; J gene: TRBJ2-2; clone size: .; CDR3 DNA: TGTGCCAGCAGTGCGGACAGGGGGTACACCGGGGAGCTGTTTTTT; CDR3 protein: CASSADRGYTGELFF
D gene: .; V gene: TRBV6-1; J gene: TRBJ2-5; clone size: .; CDR3 DNA: TGTGCCAGCAGTGATTGGGGAGAAGGAAAGACCCAGTACTTC; CDR3 protein: CASSDWGEGKTQYF
D gene: .; V gene: TRBV28; J gene: TRBJ1-5; clone size: once; CDR3 DNA: TGTGCCAGCAGTTTCCGACAGCTCAATCAGCCCCAGCATTTT; CDR3 protein: CASSFRQLNQPQHF
D gene: TRBD1; V gene: TRBV7-8; J gene: TRBJ2-5; clone size: .; CDR3 DNA: TGTGCCAGCAGCTTAGGGGTAGGGACAGTCAGTATGGAGACCCAGTACTTC; CDR3 protein: CASSLGVGTVSMETQYF
D gene: .; V gene: TRBV19; J gene: TRBJ2-7; clone size: .; CDR3 DNA: TGTGCCAGTACCCCAGGGGCAGGAAACTACGAGCAGTACTTC; CDR3 protein: CASTPGAGNYEQYF
D gene: .; V gene: TRBV2; J gene: TRBJ2-7; clone size: .; CDR3 DNA: TGTGCCAGCAGTACAGGGTACGAGCAGTACTTC; CDR3 protein: CASSTGYEQYF
D gene: TRBD1; V gene: TRBV5-1; J gene: TRBJ2-7; clone size: .; CDR3 DNA: TGCGCCAGCAGCTTGGCCGGGACAGGGGTCCACGAGCAGTACTTC; CDR3 protein: CASSLAGTGVHEQYF
D gene: TRBD1; V gene: TRBV2; J gene: TRBJ1-6; clone size: once; CDR3 DNA: TGTACCGGACAGGTCGCCCATAATTCACCCCTCCACTTT; CDR3 protein: CTGQVAHNSPLHF
D gene: .; V gene: TRBV7-6; J gene: TRBJ2-2; clone size: .; CDR3 DNA: TGTGCCAGCAGCTTAGCATTTGGGGCAACCGGGGAGCTGTTTTTT; CDR3 protein: CASSLAFGATGELFF
D gene: TRBD2; V gene: TRBV6-4; J gene: TRBJ2-5; clone size: .; CDR3 DNA: TGTGCCAGCAGTCTTAGCGGGGGGTATCAAGAGACCCAGTACTTC; CDR3 protein: CASSLSGGYQETQYF
D gene: .; V gene: TRBV9; J gene: TRBJ1-1; clone size: .; CDR3 DNA: TGTGCCAGCAGCGTAGGAGGAGGCGTCGACACTGAAGCTTTCTTT; CDR3 protein: CASSVGGGVDTEAFF
D gene: .; V gene: TRBV30; J gene: TRBJ1-6; clone size: .; CDR3 DNA: TGTGCCTGGAGTTCCCGGGGTTCTAATTCACCCCTCCACTTT; CDR3 protein: CAWSSRGSNSPLHF